These 20 T cell receptor beta chains were sequenced from one sample in a study of T cells after posttransplantation cyclophosphamide. Profiling relied on immunoSEQ multiplex PCR, and the TCRdb table lists in-frame clones only, not all of them. Captured here are some 40,000 clones, none seen once; the top ten comprise approximately 6%. Sequencing was carried out using PBMCs. The receptors were gathered from a man younger than 40 in good health and a related stem cell transplant donor.

This clone was seen at least ten times. The chain couples TRBV5-4 to TRBJ1-1; 9 nucleotides match TRBD1. J was trimmed by 5 bases and V by 3 bases; bases with no gene match: 5. Germline V gives CDR1 SGHNT, CDR2 YYREEE (reference sequence). This CDR3 spans 14 amino acids. This CDR3 reads CASSYRDRVTEAFF. In DNA form, the CDR3 reads TGTGCCAGCAGCTACCGGGACAGGGTAACTGAAGCTTTCTTT.

This clone was recorded at least ten times. The rearrangement links TRBV12-3 or TRBV12-4 to TRBJ1-2; a possible D gene is TRBD1 (5 bases). With 6 bases removed from V and 2 bases from J, the gap between germline ends came to 13 bases. CDR3 size: 14 residues. CDR3 amino acids: CASSPLGGNYGYTF. CDR3 nucleotide sequence: TGTGCCAGCAGCCCCTTGGGGGGGAACTATGGCTACACCTTC.

This clone was recorded many times. V is TRBV7-8 and J is TRBJ2-7, with D possibly matching TRBD1 (6 bases). Germline CDR1 reads SGHVS; CDR2 reads FQNEAQ. This CDR3 has 15 amino acids. Trimming took off 5 bases at V and 1 base at J, with 15 bases between the two ends. The CDR3 DNA reads TGTGCCAGCAGCCCCGAAGGGACATATTCCTACGAGCAGTACTTC. Translating gives CASSPEGTYSYEQYF.

This clone was picked up many times. This chain uses TRBV19 with TRBJ1-2; 8 bases match TRBD1. The CDR3 runs to 15 residues. CDR1 is LNHDA, CDR2 SQIVND, per germline (reference sequence). V lost 3 bases and J lost 3; bases outside the gene matches: 6. Here the CDR3 reads CASSISSDRDYGYTF. As DNA, the CDR3 is TGTGCCAGTAGTATCTCCTCGGACAGGGACTATGGCTACACCTTC.

This clone was detected a few times. The CDR3 region is CASSTLRQEGYEQYF. As DNA, the CDR3 is TGTGCCAGCAGTACCTTGAGACAGGAGGGCTACGAGCAGTACTTC. The V gene is TRBV6-2 or TRBV6-3, the J gene TRBJ2-5; D possibly uses TRBD1 or TRBD2 (6 bases each). The tail of the sequence fits TRBJ2-7 better, so the J call may be wrong. Germline V gene lookup returns CDR1 MNHEY and CDR2 SVGEGT. The CDR3 consists of 15 residues.

This clone has ten or more counts. The rearrangement links TRBV24-1 to TRBJ2-1; 7 bases match TRBD1. Trimming cost V 4 bases and J 3 bases; bases outside gene matches: 14. Germline assignment: CDR1 KGHDR and CDR2 SFDVKD. This CDR3 contains 18 residues. CDR3 sequence reads: CATSDKGQPDRVYNEQFF. CDR3 bases: TGTGCCACCAGTGACAAAGGACAGCCAGACAGGGTCTACAATGAGCAGTTCTTC.

This clone was seen repeatedly, ten times or more. The gene calls are TRBV4-3 and TRBJ1-1, with no clear D. The CDR3 consists of 15 residues. With 0 bases removed from V and 0 bases from J, the gap between germline ends came to 8 bases. The germline V gene has CDR1 LGHNA and CDR2 YSLEER. The CDR3 sequence: CASSQDWQVNTEAFF. CDR3 nucleotides: TGCGCCAGCAGCCAAGACTGGCAGGTGAACACTGAAGCTTTCTTT.

In this sample, this clone turned up many times. The gene calls are TRBV12-3 or TRBV12-4 and TRBJ1-2, with TRBD1 as a possible D gene (5 bases). The V end was cut by 2 bases, the J end by 3 bases, with 19 bases between. The length of the CDR3 is 17 residues. The CDR3 DNA reads TGTGCCAGCAGTTTACGGCAGGGCCCCCTTTCGCACTATGGCTACACCTTC. Protein: CASSLRQGPLSHYGYTF.

In this sample, this clone turned up a few times. V and J are TRBV7-9 and TRBJ2-3; 8 positions agree with TRBD2. There are 18 residues in the CDR3. J lost 0 bases, V lost 6 bases, and 14 bases had no gene match. Per the germline V gene, CDR1 is SEHNR and CDR2 is FQNEAQ (reference sequence). The CDR3 here is CASSSFAKRGISTDTQYF. For the CDR3, the DNA is TGTGCCAGCAGTTCCTTCGCGAAGCGGGGGATTAGCACAGATACGCAGTATTTT. Variable domain in full (rest from reference TRBV7-9 and TRBJ2-3): DTGVSQNPRHKITKRGQNVTFRCDPISEHNRLYWYRQTLGQGPEFLTYFQNEAQLEKSRLLSDRFSAERPKGSFSTLEIQRTEQGDSAMYLCASSSFAKRGISTDTQYFGPGTRLTVL.

This clone was observed many times. V and J are TRBV7-9 and TRBJ2-7, with unresolved D. This CDR3 is 14 amino acids long. Germline V gene sequence: CDR1 SEHNR, CDR2 FQNEAQ (reference sequence). The ends were cut back, 1 base at V and 0 bases at J, with 7 bases in the middle. The CDR3 is CASSLEGNSYEQYF. CDR3 coding DNA: TGTGCCAGCAGCTTAGAGGGCAACTCCTACGAGCAGTACTTC.

This clone was recorded many times. The rearrangement joins TRBV5-1 to TRBJ1-3, with 9 bases identical to TRBD1. The V gene's germline CDR1 is SGHRS and CDR2 YFSETQ. The CDR3 has 24 amino acids. The V gene end was trimmed by 4 bases and the J gene end by 0 bases; junction bases not matched to a gene: 29. CDR3 sequence reads: CASSVYPGSLGIPGQGLSGNTIYF. The CDR3 region has the DNA TGCGCCAGCAGCGTGTACCCCGGCAGCCTCGGAATCCCGGGACAGGGCCTCTCTGGAAACACCATATATTTT.

This clone was seen many times. The chain is built from TRBV5-4 and TRBJ2-1; TRBD2 might be the D (6 bases). There are 13 residues in the CDR3. V lost 9 bases and J 1 base, leaving 11 bases between the germline ends. Germline lookup yields CDR1 SGHNT and CDR2 YYREEE (reference sequence). CDR3 loop: CATGGGSYNEQFF. The CDR3 nucleotides are TGTGCCACCGGGGGTGGGTCCTACAATGAGCAGTTCTTC.

This clone was observed at least ten times. The V call is TRBV11-2, the J call TRBJ2-7; 8 nucleotides match TRBD1. V lost 1 base to trimming and J lost 4 bases; unmatched junction nucleotides: 6. The V gene's germline CDR1 is SGHAT and CDR2 FQNNGV. The CDR3 sequence is 15 residues long. The CDR3, as DNA: TGTGCCAGCAGCTTAGTGGGACAGGTGGAGTACGAGCAGTACTTC. This gives the protein CASSLVGQVEYEQYF.

This clone was seen at least ten times. The chain uses TRBV6-6 and TRBJ2-3, with D perhaps matching TRBD1 (6 bases). The CDR3 totals 14 residues. In germline, CDR1 is MNHNY, CDR2 SVGAGI (reference sequence). The CDR3 sequence is CASGASKGTDTQYF. The CDR3 nucleotides read TGTGCTTCAGGGGCGAGTAAGGGCACAGATACGCAGTATTTT.

This clone was counted many times. The CDR3 DNA is TGTGCCAGCAGTTACATCGGACAGCTTAATTCACCCCTCCACTTT. This encodes CASSYIGQLNSPLHF. V is TRBV6-2 or TRBV6-3 and J is TRBJ1-6; TRBD1 might be the D (6 bases). This CDR3 contains 15 residues. CDR1 MNHEY and CDR2 SVGEGT come from the germline V gene. Trimming took off 2 bases at V and 6 bases at J, with 11 bases between the two ends.

This clone was recorded at least ten times. The chain recombines TRBV19 with TRBJ1-5; 7 bases map to TRBD1. The CDR3 extends over 14 amino acids. V lost 10 bases to trimming and J lost 3 bases; unmatched junction nucleotides: 9. Germline-derived CDR1 and CDR2 are LNHDA and SQIVND (reference sequence). DNA of the CDR3: TGTGCCACCCGGGACAGCGGAGACAATCAGCCCCAGCATTTT. Amino acid sequence: CATRDSGDNQPQHF.

This clone appeared many times. This chain uses TRBV7-9 with TRBJ1-6, with TRBD1 as a possible D gene (5 bases). V lost 7 bases and J 8 bases, leaving 15 bases between the germline ends. The CDR3 loop spans 14 amino acids. Germline V gene lookup returns CDR1 SEHNR and CDR2 FQNEAQ (reference sequence). The CDR3 loop is CASTLAGNYSPLHF. In DNA form, the CDR3 reads TGTGCCAGCACCCTGGCAGGGAATTATTCACCCCTCCACTTT. Full variable domain (outside the CDR3, taken from reference TRBV7-9 and TRBJ1-6): DTGVSQNPRHKITKRGQNVTFRCDPISEHNRLYWYRQTLGQGPEFLTYFQNEAQLEKSRLLSDRFSAERPKGSFSTLEIQRTEQGDSAMYLCASTLAGNYSPLHFGNGTRLTVT.

In its sample, this clone was seen many times. The rearrangement uses TRBV5-8 and TRBJ2-4; 7 bases match TRBD1. The CDR3 runs to 17 residues. Germline V gene data show CDR1 as SGHTS and CDR2 as YDEGEE. Trimming removed 3 bases from V and 0 bases from J; junction bases left unmatched: 9. CDR3 in amino acids: CASSSYGTALAKNIQYF. Here the CDR3 DNA reads TGTGCCAGCAGCTCCTACGGGACAGCCCTAGCCAAAAACATTCAGTACTTC.

This clone has a count of ten or more. V gene TRBV5-1 combines with J gene TRBJ1-2; 7 bases fit TRBD1. Trimming took 4 bases from V and 0 from J; bases not matched to a gene: 9. In germline, CDR1 is SGHRS, CDR2 YFSETQ. The CDR3 covers 16 residues. The CDR3, as DNA: TGCGCCAGCAGCAGGGACAGAGGGGATGCTAACTATGGCTACACCTTC. Protein: CASSRDRGDANYGYTF.

The V gene is TRBV24-1, the J gene TRBJ2-5; D unresolved. Trimming left V 9 bases short and J 2 bases short, with 12 bases between. Germline V gene data show CDR1 as KGHDR and CDR2 as SFDVKD. This CDR3 has 13 residues. CDR3 residues: CATERPQQETQYF. As DNA, the CDR3 is TGTGCCACCGAGCGACCGCAACAAGAGACCCAGTACTTC.